This TCR beta chain was found in a study of OX40 agonist ivuxolimab in advanced cancers. Study background: Those treated in dose escalation had hepatocellular carcinoma, melanoma, renal cell cancer or head and neck cancer. Past anti-PD-1, anti-PD-L1 or anti-CTLA-4 therapy was accepted, and roughly 40% had received some.

Details on this clone: Its cognate antigen is unknown.

Broader study findings: In the 0.1 to 3.0 mg/kg range, CD4+ and CD8+ blood T cells had expanded clonally by week 6. Certain nonresponders additionally had low normalized T-cell clonal expansion.

The CDR3 has 15 amino acids. V was pared by 4 bases and J by 7 bases, with 9 bases of the junction left unmatched. Germline loops: CDR1 SGHRS, CDR2 YFSETQ. The assay was immunoSEQ multiplex PCR, and TCRdb's table has in-frame clones only and misses some. The sample records about 82,000 clones, roughly 92% being singletons. The specimen was CD4+ or CD8+ T cells sorted from blood, collected in a trial of the OX40 agonist ivuxolimab. The chain uses TRBV5-1 and TRBJ2-1; 9 bases are shared with TRBD2. This sequence originates from an adult with an advanced solid tumor such as melanoma, head and neck, liver or kidney cancer. The DNA of the CDR3 is TGCGCCAGCAGCCTCGCGGGGGGGCCGGGTAATGAGCAGTTCTTC. This translates into CASSLAGGPGNEQFF.